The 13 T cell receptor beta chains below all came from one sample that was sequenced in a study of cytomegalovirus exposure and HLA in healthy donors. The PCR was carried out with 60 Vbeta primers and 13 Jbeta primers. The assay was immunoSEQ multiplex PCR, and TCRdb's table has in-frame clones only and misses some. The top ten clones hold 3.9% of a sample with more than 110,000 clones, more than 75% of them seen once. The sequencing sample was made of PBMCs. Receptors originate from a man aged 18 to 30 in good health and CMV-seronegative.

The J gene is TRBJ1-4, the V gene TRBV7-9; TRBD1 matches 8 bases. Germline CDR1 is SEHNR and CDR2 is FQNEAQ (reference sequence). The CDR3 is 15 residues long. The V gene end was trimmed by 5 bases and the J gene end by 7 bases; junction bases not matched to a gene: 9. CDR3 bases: TGTGCCAGCAGCCTGGGACAGGCCGATAGTGAAAAACTGTTTTTT. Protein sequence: CASSLGQADSEKLFF.

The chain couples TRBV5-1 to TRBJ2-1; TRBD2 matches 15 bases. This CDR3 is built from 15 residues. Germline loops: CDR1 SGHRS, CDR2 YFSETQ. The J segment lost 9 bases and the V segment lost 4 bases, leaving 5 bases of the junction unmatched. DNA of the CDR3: TGCGCCAGCAGCCCGGGACTAGCGGGAGGTACTGAGCAGTTCTTC. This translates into CASSPGLAGGTEQFF.

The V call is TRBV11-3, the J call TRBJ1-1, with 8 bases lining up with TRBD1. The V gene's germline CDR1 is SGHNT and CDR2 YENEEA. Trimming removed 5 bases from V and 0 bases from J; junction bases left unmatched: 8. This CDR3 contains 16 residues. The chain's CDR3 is CASSPRTGSMNTEAFF. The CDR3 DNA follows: TGTGCCAGCAGCCCCCGGACAGGGAGCATGAACACTGAAGCTTTCTTT.

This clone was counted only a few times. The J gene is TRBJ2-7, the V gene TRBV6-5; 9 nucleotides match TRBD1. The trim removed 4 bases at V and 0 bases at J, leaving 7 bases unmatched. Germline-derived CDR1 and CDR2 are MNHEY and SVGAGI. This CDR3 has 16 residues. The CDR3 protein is CASSFSTGGLSYEQYF. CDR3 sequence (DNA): TGTGCCAGCAGTTTCTCGACAGGGGGTCTCTCCTACGAGCAGTACTTC.

As DNA, the CDR3 is TGTGCCAGCAGTGGCTTGGGGACAGGCTCTCTATACACCTTC. The encoded protein is CASSGLGTGSLYTF. This rearrangement joins TRBV6-1 to TRBJ1-2; 8 bases align to TRBD1. Germline CDR1 reads MNHNS; CDR2 reads SASEGT. V lost 4 bases to trimming and J lost 11 bases; unmatched junction nucleotides: 12. The CDR3 is made up of 14 amino acids.

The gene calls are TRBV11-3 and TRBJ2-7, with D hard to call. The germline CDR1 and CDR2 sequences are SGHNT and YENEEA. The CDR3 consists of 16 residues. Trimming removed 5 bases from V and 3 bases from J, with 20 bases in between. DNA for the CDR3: TGTGCCAGCAGCAACCGCCATTACGGTCGCATCTACGAGCAGTACTTC. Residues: CASSNRHYGRIYEQYF. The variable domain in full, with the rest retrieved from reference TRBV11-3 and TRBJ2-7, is EAGVVQSPRYKIIEKKQPVAFWCNPISGHNTLYWYLQNLGQGPELLIRYENEEAVDDSQLPKDRFSAERLKGVDSTLKIQPAELGDSAVYLCASSNRHYGRIYEQYFGPGTRLTVT.

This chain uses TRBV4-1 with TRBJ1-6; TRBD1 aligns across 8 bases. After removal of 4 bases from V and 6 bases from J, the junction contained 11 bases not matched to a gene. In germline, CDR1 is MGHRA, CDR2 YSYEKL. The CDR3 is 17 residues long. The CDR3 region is CASSPPRQGAGNSPLHF. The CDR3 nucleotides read TGCGCCAGCAGCCCCCCGAGGCAGGGGGCGGGTAATTCACCCCTCCACTTT.

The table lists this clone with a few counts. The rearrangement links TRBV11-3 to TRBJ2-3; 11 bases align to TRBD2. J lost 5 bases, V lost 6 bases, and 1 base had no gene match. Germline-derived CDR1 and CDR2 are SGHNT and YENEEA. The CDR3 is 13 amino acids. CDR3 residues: CASSGLAGDTQYF. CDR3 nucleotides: TGTGCCAGCAGTGGACTAGCGGGAGATACGCAGTATTTT.

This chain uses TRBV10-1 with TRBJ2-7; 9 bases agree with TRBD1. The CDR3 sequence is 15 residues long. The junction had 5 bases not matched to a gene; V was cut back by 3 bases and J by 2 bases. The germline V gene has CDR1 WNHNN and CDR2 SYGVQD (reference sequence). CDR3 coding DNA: TGCGCCAGCAGTGAAGCGACAGGGGGTCCCTACGAGCAGTACTTC. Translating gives CASSEATGGPYEQYF.

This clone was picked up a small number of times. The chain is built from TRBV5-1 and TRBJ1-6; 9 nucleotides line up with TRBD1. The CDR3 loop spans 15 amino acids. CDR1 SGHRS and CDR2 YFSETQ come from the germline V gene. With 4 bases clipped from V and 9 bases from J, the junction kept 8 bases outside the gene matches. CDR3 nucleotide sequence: TGCGCCAGCAGCCGAACAGGGGGCGAGGGTTCACCCCTCCACTTT. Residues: CASSRTGGEGSPLHF.

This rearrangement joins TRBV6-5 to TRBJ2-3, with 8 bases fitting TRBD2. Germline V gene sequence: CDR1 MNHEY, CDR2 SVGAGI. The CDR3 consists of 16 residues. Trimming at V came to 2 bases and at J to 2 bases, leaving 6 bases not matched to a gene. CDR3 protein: CASSYGVAGITDTQYF. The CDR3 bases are TGTGCCAGCAGTTACGGGGTAGCGGGGATCACAGATACGCAGTATTTT.

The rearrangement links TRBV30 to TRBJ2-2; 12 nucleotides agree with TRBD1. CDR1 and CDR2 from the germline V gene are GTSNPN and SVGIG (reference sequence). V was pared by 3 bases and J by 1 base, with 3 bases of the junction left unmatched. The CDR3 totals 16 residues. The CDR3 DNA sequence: TGTGCCTGGAGGGGACAGGGGGCGCAGAACACCGGGGAGCTGTTTTTT. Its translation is CAWRGQGAQNTGELFF.

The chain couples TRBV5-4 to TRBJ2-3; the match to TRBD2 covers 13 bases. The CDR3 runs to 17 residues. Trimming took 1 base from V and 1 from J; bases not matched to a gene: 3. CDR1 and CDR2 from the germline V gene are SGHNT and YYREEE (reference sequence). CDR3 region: CASSLRLAGGRTDTQYF. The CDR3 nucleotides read TGTGCCAGCAGCTTGCGACTAGCGGGGGGTCGCACAGATACGCAGTATTTT.